Listed here is a single TCR beta chain. Its target is not known. This sample is drawn from a study of T-cell memory formation after mild COVID-19. The wider study: TCR clustering was largely donor specific.

5'RACE with constant-segment primers built TCRalpha and TCRbeta cDNA libraries with UMIs. TCRdb re-analysed the 5' RACE reads in MiXCR, keeping a single row per CDR3 protein. This table holds hundreds of thousands of distinct CDR3 sequences, around 21% found once. Points from the study as a whole: Contracting CD4+ clones lay largely in CM and EM, with CD8+ ones residing in EMRA.

This clonotype originated in an adult woman who had mild COVID-19 (a few samples of this study predate the infection). Cell type and time point are not known. The specimen was PBMCs or a T cell subset sorted from them (not recorded which).

CDR3 DNA: TGCAGTGCTAGAGATCGGGCAGGGCTCTCCTACGAGCAGTACTTC. It yields the protein CSARDRAGLSYEQYF. This chain links TRBV20-1 with TRBJ2-7, with D perhaps matching TRBD1 (5 bases). Germline CDR1 DFQATT, CDR2 SNEGSKA (reference sequence). The CDR3 runs to 15 residues. Trimming took off 0 bases at V and 0 bases at J, with 12 bases between the two ends.